These T cell receptor beta chains were read from a single sample in a study of blood T cells in healthy people across ages. A single record per CDR3 protein comes from TCRdb applying MiXCR to the 5' RACE reads. Of roughly 860,000 distinct CDR3 sequences listed, 62% are singletons. Sequencing was carried out using blood. All receptors come from a man aged 25-40 years in good health. Both conserved end residues are trimmed from each CDR3. Fields, in order: J gene, V gene, CDR3 protein.

j_call: TRBJ1-6
v_call: TRBV7-2
cdr3_aa: ASSLGDREASPLH

j_call: TRBJ2-7
v_call: TRBV28
cdr3_aa: ASSLSRLDLGSYEQY

j_call: TRBJ2-7
v_call: TRBV13
cdr3_aa: ASSPLREQY

j_call: TRBJ2-5
v_call: TRBV18
cdr3_aa: ASSPPVAREGETQY

j_call: -
v_call: TRBV15
cdr3_aa: ATTSRVQETQF

j_call: TRBJ2-3
v_call: TRBV20-1
cdr3_aa: SAAGLAGGPDTQY

j_call: TRBJ2-3
v_call: TRBV12-3/TRBV12-4
cdr3_aa: ASSFQGLGTDTQY

j_call: TRBJ1-1
v_call: TRBV25-1
cdr3_aa: ASSDHRGLGSEAF

j_call: TRBJ1-1
v_call: TRBV2
cdr3_aa: ASSPRDASVEAF

j_call: TRBJ2-3
v_call: TRBV29-1
cdr3_aa: SVSTTGTGGDTQY

j_call: TRBJ2-4
v_call: TRBV4-2
cdr3_aa: ASSQGPSGVDEQY

j_call: TRBJ2-3
v_call: TRBV4-2
cdr3_aa: ASSQDLGASTDTQY

j_call: TRBJ2-5
v_call: TRBV10-3
cdr3_aa: AISEATGGETQY

j_call: TRBJ1-4
v_call: TRBV6-6
cdr3_aa: ASSYSGWSDEKLF

j_call: TRBJ2-7
v_call: TRBV6-2/TRBV6-3
cdr3_aa: ASSTLRGQLRYEQY

j_call: TRBJ2-3
v_call: TRBV5-1
cdr3_aa: ASSSRMGPSTDTQY

j_call: TRBJ2-1
v_call: TRBV20-1
cdr3_aa: SAPKLAGTYRNEQF

j_call: TRBJ2-1
v_call: TRBV6-5
cdr3_aa: ASSYDSQINEQF

j_call: TRBJ1-2
v_call: TRBV7-9
cdr3_aa: ASSVQGTGGYT

j_call: TRBJ2-1
v_call: TRBV29-1
cdr3_aa: SVTGDPSSYNEQF

j_call: TRBJ2-7
v_call: TRBV29-1
cdr3_aa: SVEFIPKHEQY

j_call: TRBJ2-1
v_call: TRBV20-1
cdr3_aa: SARDPRGGDEQF

j_call: TRBJ1-2
v_call: TRBV3-1
cdr3_aa: ASSHGTGGVGTGTNGYT

j_call: TRBJ1-2
v_call: TRBV12-3/TRBV12-4
cdr3_aa: ASSLGAGDGYT

j_call: TRBJ1-2
v_call: TRBV6-2/TRBV6-3
cdr3_aa: ASSYLRNGDYGYT

j_call: TRBJ1-2
v_call: TRBV10-3
cdr3_aa: AISMTAYGYT

j_call: TRBJ1-1
v_call: TRBV29-1
cdr3_aa: SVRGDMGRNTEAF

j_call: TRBJ2-1
v_call: TRBV5-6
cdr3_aa: ASSRTSGVREQF

j_call: TRBJ1-2
v_call: TRBV12-3/TRBV12-4
cdr3_aa: ASSLEGGFYGYT

j_call: -
v_call: TRBV4-1
cdr3_aa: ASSARTTSYEQY

j_call: TRBJ2-1
v_call: TRBV28
cdr3_aa: ASTFYNEQF

j_call: TRBJ2-5
v_call: TRBV7-2
cdr3_aa: ASSSPEIETQY

j_call: -
v_call: TRBV9
cdr3_aa: ASSPTGPPGETQY

j_call: TRBJ2-7
v_call: TRBV5-6
cdr3_aa: ASSLGLVYGQY

j_call: TRBJ2-3
v_call: TRBV9
cdr3_aa: ASSVRGIDTQY

j_call: TRBJ2-7
v_call: TRBV20-1
cdr3_aa: SARVGNSYEQY

j_call: TRBJ2-4
v_call: TRBV19
cdr3_aa: ASSIIGDRDPIQY

j_call: TRBJ2-1
v_call: TRBV12-3/TRBV12-4
cdr3_aa: ASSTPLRGGDYNEQF

j_call: TRBJ1-5
v_call: TRBV7-2
cdr3_aa: ASSWGTGSNQPQH

j_call: -
v_call: TRBV7-2
cdr3_aa: ASSFLTSGDLPYEQY

j_call: TRBJ1-1
v_call: TRBV15
cdr3_aa: ATSTDREADTEAF

j_call: TRBJ2-1
v_call: TRBV10-3
cdr3_aa: AISESSASGVADDEQF

j_call: -
v_call: TRBV20-1
cdr3_aa: SARGQIQETQY

j_call: TRBJ1-1
v_call: TRBV7-2
cdr3_aa: ASSQHGRGNTEAF

j_call: TRBJ2-7
v_call: TRBV9
cdr3_aa: ASSSRDGEQY

j_call: TRBJ2-5
v_call: TRBV20-1
cdr3_aa: SAIRDNQETQY

j_call: TRBJ2-2
v_call: TRBV29-1
cdr3_aa: SVEGSYTGELF

j_call: TRBJ2-5
v_call: TRBV5-1
cdr3_aa: ANRTTDRGQETQY

j_call: TRBJ2-1
v_call: TRBV11-3
cdr3_aa: ASSLGLGQGNNEQF

j_call: TRBJ2-7
v_call: TRBV7-9
cdr3_aa: ASSASGHYEQY

j_call: TRBJ1-6
v_call: TRBV4-3
cdr3_aa: ASSHTGEYSPLH

j_call: TRBJ2-3
v_call: TRBV27
cdr3_aa: ASSRRGDVTDTQY

j_call: TRBJ2-1
v_call: TRBV7-9
cdr3_aa: ASSFKALSSYNEQF